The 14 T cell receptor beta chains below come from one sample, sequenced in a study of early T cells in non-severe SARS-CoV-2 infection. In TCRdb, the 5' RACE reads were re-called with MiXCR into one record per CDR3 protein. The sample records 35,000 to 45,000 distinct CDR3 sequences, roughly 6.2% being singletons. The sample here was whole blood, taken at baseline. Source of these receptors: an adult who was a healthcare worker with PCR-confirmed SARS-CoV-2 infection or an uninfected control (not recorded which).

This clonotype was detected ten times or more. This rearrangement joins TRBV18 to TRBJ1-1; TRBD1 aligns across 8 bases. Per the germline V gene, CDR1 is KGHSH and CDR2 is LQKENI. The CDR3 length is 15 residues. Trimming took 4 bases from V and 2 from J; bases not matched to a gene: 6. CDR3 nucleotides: TGTGCCAGCTCACTCTCAGGACAGGGCAACACTGAAGCTTTCTTT. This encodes CASSLSGQGNTEAFF.

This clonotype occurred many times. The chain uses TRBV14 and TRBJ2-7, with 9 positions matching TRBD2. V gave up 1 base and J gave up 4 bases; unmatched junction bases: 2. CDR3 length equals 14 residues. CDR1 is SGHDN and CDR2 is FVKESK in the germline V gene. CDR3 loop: CASSQVSGGYEQYF. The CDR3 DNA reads TGTGCCAGCAGCCAAGTTAGCGGGGGATACGAGCAGTACTTC.

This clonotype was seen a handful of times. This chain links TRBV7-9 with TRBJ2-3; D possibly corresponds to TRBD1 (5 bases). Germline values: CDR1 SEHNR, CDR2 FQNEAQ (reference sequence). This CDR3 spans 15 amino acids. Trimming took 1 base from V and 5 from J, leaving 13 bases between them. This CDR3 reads CASSLGIRVEDTQYF. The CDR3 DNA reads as TGTGCCAGCAGCTTAGGGATCAGGGTGGAAGATACGCAGTATTTT.

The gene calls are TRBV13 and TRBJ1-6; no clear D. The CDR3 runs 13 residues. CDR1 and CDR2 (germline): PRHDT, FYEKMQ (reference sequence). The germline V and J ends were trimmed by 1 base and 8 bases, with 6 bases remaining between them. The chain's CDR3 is CASSLERDSPLHF. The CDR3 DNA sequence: TGTGCCAGCAGCTTAGAGCGGGATTCACCCCTCCACTTT.

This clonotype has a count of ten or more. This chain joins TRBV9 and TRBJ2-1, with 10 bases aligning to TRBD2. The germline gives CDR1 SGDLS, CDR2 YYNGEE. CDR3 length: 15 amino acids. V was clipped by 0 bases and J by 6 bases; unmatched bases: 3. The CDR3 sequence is CASSVVSGGANEQFF. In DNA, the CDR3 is TGTGCCAGCAGCGTAGTGAGCGGGGGGGCCAATGAGCAGTTCTTC.

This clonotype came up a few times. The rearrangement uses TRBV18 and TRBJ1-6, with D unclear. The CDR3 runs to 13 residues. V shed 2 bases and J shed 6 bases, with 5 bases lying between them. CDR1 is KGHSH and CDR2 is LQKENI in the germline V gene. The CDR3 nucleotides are TGTGCCAGCTCACCAAGCCCTAATTCACCCCTCCACTTT. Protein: CASSPSPNSPLHF.

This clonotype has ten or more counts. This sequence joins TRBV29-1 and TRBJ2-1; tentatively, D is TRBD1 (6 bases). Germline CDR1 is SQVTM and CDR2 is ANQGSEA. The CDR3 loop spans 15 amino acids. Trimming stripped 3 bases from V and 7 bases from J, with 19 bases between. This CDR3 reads CSVDGYRGQRNEQFF. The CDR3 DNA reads TGCAGCGTTGATGGCTACCGTGGACAGAGAAATGAGCAGTTCTTC.

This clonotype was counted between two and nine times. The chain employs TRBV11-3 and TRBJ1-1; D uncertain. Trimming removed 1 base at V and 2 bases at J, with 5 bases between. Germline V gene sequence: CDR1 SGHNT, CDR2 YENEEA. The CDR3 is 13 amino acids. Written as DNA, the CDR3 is TGTGCCAGCAGCTTAGGGATTAACACTGAAGCTTTCTTT. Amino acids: CASSLGINTEAFF.

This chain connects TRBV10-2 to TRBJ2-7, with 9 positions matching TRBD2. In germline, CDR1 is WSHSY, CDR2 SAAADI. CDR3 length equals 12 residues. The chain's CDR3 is CVSGGTAYEQYF. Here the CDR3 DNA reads TGCGTAAGCGGGGGGACTGCCTACGAGCAGTACTTC.

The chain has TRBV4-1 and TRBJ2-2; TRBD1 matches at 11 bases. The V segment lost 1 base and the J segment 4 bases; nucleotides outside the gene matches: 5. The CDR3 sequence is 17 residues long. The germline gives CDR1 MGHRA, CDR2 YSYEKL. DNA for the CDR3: TGCGCCAGCAGCCAAGGGACAGGGGGCGGAAGCACCGGGGAGCTGTTTTTT. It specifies CASSQGTGGGSTGELFF.

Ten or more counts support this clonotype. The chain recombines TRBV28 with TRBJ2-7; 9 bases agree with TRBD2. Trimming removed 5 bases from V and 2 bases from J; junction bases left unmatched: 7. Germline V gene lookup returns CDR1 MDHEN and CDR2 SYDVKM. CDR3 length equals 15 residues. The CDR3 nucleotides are TGTGCCAGCAGTCCCCTAGGGACTAGCACCTACGAGCAGTACTTC. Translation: CASSPLGTSTYEQYF.

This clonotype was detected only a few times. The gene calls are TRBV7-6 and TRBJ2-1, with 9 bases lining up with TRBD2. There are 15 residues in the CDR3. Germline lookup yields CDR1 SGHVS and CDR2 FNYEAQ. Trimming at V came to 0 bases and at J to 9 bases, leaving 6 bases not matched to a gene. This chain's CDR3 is CASSLAAGGLGEQFF. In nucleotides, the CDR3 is TGTGCCAGCAGCTTAGCGGCGGGGGGGCTTGGTGAGCAGTTCTTC.

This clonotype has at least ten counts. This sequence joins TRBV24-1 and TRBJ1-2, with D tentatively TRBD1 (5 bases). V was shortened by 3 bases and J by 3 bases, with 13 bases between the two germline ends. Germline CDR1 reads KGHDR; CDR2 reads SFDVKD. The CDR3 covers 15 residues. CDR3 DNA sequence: TGTGCCACCAGTGATACGGGGACGGGGGACTATGGCTACACCTTC. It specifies CATSDTGTGDYGYTF.

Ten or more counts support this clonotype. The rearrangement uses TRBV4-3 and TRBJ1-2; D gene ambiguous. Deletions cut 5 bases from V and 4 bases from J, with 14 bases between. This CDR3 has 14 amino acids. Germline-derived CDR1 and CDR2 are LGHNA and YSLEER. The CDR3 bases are TGCGCCAGCAGCACTTATGGAGGTGCCTATGGCTACACCTTC. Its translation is CASSTYGGAYGYTF.